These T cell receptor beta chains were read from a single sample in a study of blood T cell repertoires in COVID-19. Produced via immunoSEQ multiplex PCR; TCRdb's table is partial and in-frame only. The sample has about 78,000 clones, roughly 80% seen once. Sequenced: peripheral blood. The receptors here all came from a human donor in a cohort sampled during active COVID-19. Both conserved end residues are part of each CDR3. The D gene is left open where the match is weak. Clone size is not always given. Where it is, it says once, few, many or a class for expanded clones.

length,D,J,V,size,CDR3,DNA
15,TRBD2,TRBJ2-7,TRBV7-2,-,CASSSEQGGAHEQYF,TGTGCCAGCAGCTCGGAGCAGGGAGGGGCCCACGAGCAGTACTTC
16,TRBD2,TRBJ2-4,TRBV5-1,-,CASSLGSSGGKNIQYF,TGCGCCAGCAGCTTAGGGTCTAGCGGTGGCAAAAACATTCAGTACTTC
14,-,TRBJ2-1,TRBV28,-,CASRLGGFYNEQFF,TGTGCCAGCCGCCTCGGGGGTTTCTACAATGAGCAGTTCTTC
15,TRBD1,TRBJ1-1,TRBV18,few,CASSPQGGWGTEAFF,TGTGCCAGCTCACCTCAAGGGGGCTGGGGCACTGAAGCTTTCTTT
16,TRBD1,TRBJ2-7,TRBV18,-,CASSPMRDRGREEQYF,TGTGCCAGCTCACCGATGAGGGACAGGGGGCGGGAAGAGCAGTACTTC
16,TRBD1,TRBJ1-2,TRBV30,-,CAWSRGTGVASYGYTF,TGTGCCTGGAGTCGAGGGACAGGGGTCGCCTCCTATGGCTACACCTTC
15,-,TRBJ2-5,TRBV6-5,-,CASSDRTDGYRTQYF,TGTGCCAGCAGCGACAGGACAGACGGGTATCGGACCCAGTACTTC
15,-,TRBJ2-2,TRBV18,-,CASSPSGPHTGELFF,TGTGCCAGCTCACCAAGCGGACCACACACCGGGGAGCTGTTTTTT
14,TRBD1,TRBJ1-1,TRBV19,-,CASRDRAGSAEAFF,TGTGCCAGTAGGGACAGGGCCGGGTCTGCTGAAGCTTTCTTT
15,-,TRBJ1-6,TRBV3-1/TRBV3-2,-,CASSQDFSGNSPLHF,TGTGCCAGCAGCCAAGATTTTTCCGGTAATTCACCCCTCCACTTT
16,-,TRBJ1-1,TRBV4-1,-,CASSHFTGRLNTEAFF,TGCGCCAGCAGCCATTTCACAGGGCGTCTGAACACTGAAGCTTTCTTT
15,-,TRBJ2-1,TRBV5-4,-,CASSLEGSQSREQFF,TGTGCCAGCAGCTTGGAAGGTAGCCAATCACGGGAGCAGTTCTTC
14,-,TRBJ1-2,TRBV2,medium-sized,CASRTGRGDPGYTF,TGTGCCAGCAGGACCGGGAGGGGAGACCCTGGCTACACCTTC
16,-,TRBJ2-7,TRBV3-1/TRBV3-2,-,CASSQTMSSVLGEQYF,TGTGCCAGCAGCCAGACTATGAGTTCCGTACTGGGCGAGCAGTACTTC
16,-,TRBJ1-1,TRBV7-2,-,CASSLLPARSGTEAFF,TGTGCCAGCAGTCTGCTCCCGGCTCGGTCGGGCACTGAAGCTTTCTTT
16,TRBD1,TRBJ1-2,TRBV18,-,CASSPNGTGVNYGYTF,TGTGCCAGCTCACCAAATGGGACAGGGGTAAACTATGGCTACACCTTC
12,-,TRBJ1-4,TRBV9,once,CASSGLHEKLFF,TGTGCCAGCAGCGGGCTCCATGAAAAACTGTTTTTT
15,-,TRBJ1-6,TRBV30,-,CAWSFGGPSNSPLHF,TGTGCCTGGAGTTTCGGGGGGCCTTCTAATTCACCCCTCCACTTT
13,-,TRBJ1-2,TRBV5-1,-,CASSSVQGRGYTF,TGCGCCAGCAGCTCCGTACAGGGTCGCGGCTACACCTTC
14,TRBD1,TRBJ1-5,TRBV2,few,CASSTQGSNQPQHF,TGTGCCAGCAGTACACAGGGGAGCAATCAGCCCCAGCATTTT
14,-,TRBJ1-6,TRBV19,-,CASSTSSYNSPLHF,TGTGCCAGTTCCACGAGCTCCTATAATTCACCCCTCCACTTT
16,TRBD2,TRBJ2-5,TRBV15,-,CATSRAKRDPQETQYF,TGTGCCACCAGCAGAGCCAAGCGGGATCCCCAAGAGACCCAGTACTTC
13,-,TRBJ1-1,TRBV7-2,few,CASSLYEGTEAFF,TGTGCCAGCAGCTTATATGAGGGAACTGAAGCTTTCTTT
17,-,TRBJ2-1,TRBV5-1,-,CASSLGANRRQGNEQFF,TGCGCCAGCAGCTTGGGGGCCAACCGGCGGCAGGGAAATGAGCAGTTCTTC
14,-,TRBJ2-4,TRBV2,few,CASEEPLGKNIQYF,TGTGCCAGTGAGGAACCGCTAGGCAAAAACATTCAGTACTTC
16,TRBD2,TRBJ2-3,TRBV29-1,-,CSVEDSSSGGVYTQYF,TGCAGCGTTGAAGATTCGAGTAGCGGGGGGGTATATACGCAGTATTTT
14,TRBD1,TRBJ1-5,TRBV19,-,CASAQDRDPQPQHF,TGTGCCAGTGCCCAGGACAGGGATCCTCAGCCCCAGCATTTT
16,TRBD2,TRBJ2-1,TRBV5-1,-,CASSPGGLAPRNEQFF,TGCGCCAGCAGCCCTGGGGGACTAGCGCCCAGAAATGAGCAGTTCTTC
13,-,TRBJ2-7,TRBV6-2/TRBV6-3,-,CASSYGGGDEQYF,TGTGCCAGCAGTTATGGGGGGGGCGACGAGCAGTACTTC
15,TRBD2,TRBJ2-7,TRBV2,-,CASTPQRGVSYEQYF,TGTGCCAGCACCCCCCAGCGGGGGGTCTCCTACGAGCAGTACTTC
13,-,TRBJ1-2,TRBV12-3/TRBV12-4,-,CASNRQAWYGYTF,TGTGCCAGCAACCGGCAGGCTTGGTATGGCTACACCTTC
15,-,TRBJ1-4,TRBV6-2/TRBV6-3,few,CASSLHKAGNEKLFF,TGTGCCAGCAGCCTTCACAAGGCAGGGAATGAAAAACTGTTTTTT
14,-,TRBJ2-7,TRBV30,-,CAWSVSGLLDKGYF,TGTGCCTGGAGTGTGTCGGGACTCCTGGACAAGGGGTACTTC
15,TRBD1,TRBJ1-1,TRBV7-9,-,CASSPSQGANTEAFF,TGTGCCAGCAGTCCCTCGCAGGGGGCGAACACTGAAGCTTTCTTT
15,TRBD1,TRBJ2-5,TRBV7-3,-,CASSLQGQGRETQYF,TGTGCCAGCAGCTTGCAAGGACAGGGCCGGGAGACCCAGTACTTC
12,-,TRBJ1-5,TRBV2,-,CASSARNQPQHF,TGTGCCAGCAGTGCCAGGAATCAGCCCCAGCATTTT
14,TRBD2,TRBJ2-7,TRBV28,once,CASSLAGGPVEQYF,TGTGCCAGCAGTCTAGCGGGGGGGCCTGTCGAGCAGTACTTC
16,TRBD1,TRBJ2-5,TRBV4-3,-,CASSQGDRGRGETQYF,TGCGCCAGCAGCCAAGGGGACAGGGGGCGCGGGGAGACCCAGTACTTC
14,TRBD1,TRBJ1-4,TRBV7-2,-,CASSLTGGPEKLFF,TGTGCCAGCAGCTTAACAGGGGGCCCTGAAAAACTGTTTTTT
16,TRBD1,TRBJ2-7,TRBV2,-,CASSFYRGAISYEQYF,TGTGCCAGCAGTTTTTACAGGGGCGCAATCTCCTACGAGCAGTACTTC
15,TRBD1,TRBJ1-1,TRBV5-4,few,CASSPGGDRTNEAFF,TGTGCCAGCAGCCCTGGGGGGGACAGGACTAATGAAGCTTTCTTT
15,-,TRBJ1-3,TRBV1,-,CTSSSQVFYGNTIYF,TGCACCAGCAGCAGTCAGGTATTTTACGGAAACACCATATATTTT
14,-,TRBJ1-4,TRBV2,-,CASSGFRSPEKLFF,TGTGCCAGCAGTGGATTCCGGAGTCCGGAAAAACTGTTTTTT
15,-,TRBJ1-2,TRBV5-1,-,CASSLAKGQIYGYTF,TGCGCCAGCAGCTTGGCGAAGGGGCAGATCTATGGCTACACCTTC
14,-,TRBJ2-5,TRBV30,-,CAWLTAGAQETQYF,TGTGCCTGGTTGACCGCAGGGGCTCAAGAGACCCAGTACTTC
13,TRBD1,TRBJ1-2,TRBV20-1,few,CSASTPGGNGYTF,TGCAGTGCTAGTACGCCAGGGGGGAATGGCTACACCTTC
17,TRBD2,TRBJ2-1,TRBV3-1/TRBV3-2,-,CASSQSAGESSYNEQFF,TGTGCCAGCAGCCAGTCCGCGGGGGAGAGCTCCTACAATGAGCAGTTCTTC
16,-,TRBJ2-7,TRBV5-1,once,CASSLVLPGESYEQYF,TGCGCCAGCAGCTTGGTCTTGCCAGGGGAATCCTACGAGCAGTACTTC